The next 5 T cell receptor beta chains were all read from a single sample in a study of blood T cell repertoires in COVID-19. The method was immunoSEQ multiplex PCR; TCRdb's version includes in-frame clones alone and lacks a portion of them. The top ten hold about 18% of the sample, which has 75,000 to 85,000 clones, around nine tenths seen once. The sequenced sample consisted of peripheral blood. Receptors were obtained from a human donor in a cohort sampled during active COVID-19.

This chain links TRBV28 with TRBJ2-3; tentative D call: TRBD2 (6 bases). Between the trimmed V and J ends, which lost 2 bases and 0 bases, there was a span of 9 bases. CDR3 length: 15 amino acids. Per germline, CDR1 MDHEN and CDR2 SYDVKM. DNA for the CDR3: TGTGCCAGCAGTTTAGCGGGGTCTAGCACAGATACGCAGTATTTT. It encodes CASSLAGSSTDTQYF.

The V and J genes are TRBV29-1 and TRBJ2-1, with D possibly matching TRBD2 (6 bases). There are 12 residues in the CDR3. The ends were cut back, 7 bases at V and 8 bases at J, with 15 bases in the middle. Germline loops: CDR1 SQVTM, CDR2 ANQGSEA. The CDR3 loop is CSASRRGHEQFF. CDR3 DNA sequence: TGCAGCGCCTCACGGCGGGGCCATGAGCAGTTCTTC.

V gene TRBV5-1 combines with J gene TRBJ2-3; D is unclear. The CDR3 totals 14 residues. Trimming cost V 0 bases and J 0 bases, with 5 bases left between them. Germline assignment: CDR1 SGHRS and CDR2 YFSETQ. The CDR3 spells CASSLAQSTDTQYF. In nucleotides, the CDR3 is TGCGCCAGCAGCTTGGCCCAGAGCACAGATACGCAGTATTTT.

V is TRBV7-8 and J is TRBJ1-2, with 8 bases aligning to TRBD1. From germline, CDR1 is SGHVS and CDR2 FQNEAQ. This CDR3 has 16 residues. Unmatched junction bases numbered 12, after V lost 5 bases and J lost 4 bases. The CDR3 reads CASSHSDRGASYGYTF. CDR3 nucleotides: TGTGCCAGCAGCCACTCCGACAGGGGAGCCAGCTATGGCTACACCTTC.

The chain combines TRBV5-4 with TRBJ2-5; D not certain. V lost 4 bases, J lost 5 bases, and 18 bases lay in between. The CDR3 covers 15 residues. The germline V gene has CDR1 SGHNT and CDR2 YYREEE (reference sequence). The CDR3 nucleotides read TGTGCCAGCAGCCCCGTCGGGTCGGGTCAGGAGACCCAGTACTTC. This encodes CASSPVGSGQETQYF.